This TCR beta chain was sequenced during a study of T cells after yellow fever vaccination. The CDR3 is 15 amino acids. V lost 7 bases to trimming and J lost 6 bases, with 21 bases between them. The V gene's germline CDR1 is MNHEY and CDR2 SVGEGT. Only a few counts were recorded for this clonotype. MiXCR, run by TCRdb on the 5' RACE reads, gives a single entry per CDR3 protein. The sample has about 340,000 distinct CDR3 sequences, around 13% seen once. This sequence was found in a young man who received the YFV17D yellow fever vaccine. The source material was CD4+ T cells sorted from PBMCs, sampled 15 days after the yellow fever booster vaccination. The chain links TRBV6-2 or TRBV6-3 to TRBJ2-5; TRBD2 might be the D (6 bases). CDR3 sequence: CASKLTGTRGQTQYF. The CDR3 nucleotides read TGTGCCAGCAAATTGACCGGGACTCGAGGGCAGACCCAGTACTTC.